Presented here are 8 T cell receptor beta chains from one specimen sequenced in a study of cytomegalovirus exposure and HLA in healthy donors. PCR amplification relied on 60 Vbeta primers (plus 13 Jbeta primers). Repertoires were generated with immunoSEQ multiplex PCR, while TCRdb's copy carries only in-frame clones and drops some. The data show fewer than 180,000 clones, with about three fifths seen just once and roughly 7% held by the top ten. The sequenced sample was PBMCs. Receptor source: a woman between 55 and 75 years old in good health and CMV-seropositive.

With respect to this clone: Other DNA sequences of this sample code for an identical CDR3. The chain carries TRBV7-3 and TRBJ1-1; weak D call: TRBD1 (5 bases). Germline V CDR1 and CDR2: SGHTA, FQGTGA. The CDR3 sequence is 14 residues long. V was pared by 0 bases and J by 2 bases, with 7 bases between. The CDR3 region has the DNA TGTGCCAGCAGCTTAACGGGGGGTAACACTGAAGCTTTCTTT. Encoded protein: CASSLTGGNTEAFF.

The chain employs TRBV2 and TRBJ1-3; D not certain. V was trimmed by 7 bases and J by 8 bases, leaving 18 bases between them. CDR1 is SNHLY, CDR2 FYNNEI, per germline. The CDR3 covers 14 residues. CDR3 protein: CASNPGEILDTIYF. CDR3 bases: TGTGCCAGCAACCCGGGAGAAATTTTGGACACCATATATTTT.

J is TRBJ2-5 and V is TRBV7-2, with D hard to call. Between the trimmed V and J ends, which lost 2 bases and 1 base, there was a span of 8 bases. Germline lookup yields CDR1 SGHTA and CDR2 FQGNSA. CDR3 length: 14 amino acids. The CDR3 is CASSLNYPQETQYF. The CDR3, as DNA: TGTGCCAGCAGCTTAAACTATCCCCAAGAGACCCAGTACTTC.

The chain recombines TRBV7-9 with TRBJ2-7; no firm D call. Germline assignment: CDR1 SEHNR and CDR2 FQNEAQ (reference sequence). The germline V and J ends were trimmed by 4 bases and 0 bases, with 10 bases remaining between them. This CDR3 comprises 14 residues. The CDR3 reads CASSYTTYSYEQYF. Written as DNA, the CDR3 is TGTGCCAGCAGCTATACTACTTACTCCTACGAGCAGTACTTC.

The J gene is TRBJ1-4, the V gene TRBV5-1, with 8 bases lining up with TRBD1. The CDR3 spans 14 residues. The J segment lost 7 bases and the V segment lost 3 bases, leaving 5 bases of the junction unmatched. Per germline, CDR1 SGHRS and CDR2 YFSETQ. CDR3 loop: CASSSQGASEKLFF. CDR3 coding DNA: TGCGCCAGCAGCTCTCAGGGGGCTAGTGAAAAACTGTTTTTT. The entire variable domain, with the rest obtained from reference TRBV5-1 and TRBJ1-4, is as follows: KAGVTQTPRYLIKTRGQQVTLSCSPISGHRSVSWYQQTPGQGLQFLFEYFSETQRNKGNFPGRFSGRQFSNSRSEMNVSTLELGDSALYLCASSSQGASEKLFFGSGTQLSVL.

This clone was counted a few times. The rearrangement joins TRBV10-3 to TRBJ2-7; 7 bases line up with TRBD1. The CDR3 loop spans 13 amino acids. The germline V gene encodes CDR1 ENHRY and CDR2 SYGVKD. The J segment lost 1 base and the V segment lost 6 bases, leaving 3 bases of the junction unmatched. The CDR3: CAIRTGSSYEQYF. DNA for the CDR3: TGTGCCATCAGGACAGGGTCGTCCTACGAGCAGTACTTC.

The chain couples TRBV18 to TRBJ2-3, with a weak D call TRBD2 (6 bases). CDR3 length: 15 amino acids. Germline V CDR1 and CDR2: KGHSH, LQKENI. V was pared by 2 bases and J by 4 bases, with 13 bases between. The CDR3 reads CASSPGARGSDTQYF. The CDR3, as DNA: TGTGCCAGCTCACCAGGGGCCCGGGGGTCAGATACGCAGTATTTT.

The chain recombines TRBV30 with TRBJ1-5; D is unclear. V lost 2 bases and J 0 bases, leaving 11 bases between the germline ends. Germline values: CDR1 GTSNPN, CDR2 SVGIG (reference sequence). The CDR3 is 15 amino acids. The CDR3 loop reads CAWSRSVYSNQPQHF. CDR3 nucleotide sequence: TGTGCCTGGAGTCGGAGTGTTTATAGCAATCAGCCCCAGCATTTT.